The present TCR beta chain was sequenced within a study of untreated major depressive disorder. Findings and limits, study-wide: The sequencing tests were limited to three preselected Vbeta families.

In regard to this clone: Its target is unknown.

The CDR3 extends over 14 amino acids. CDR1 and CDR2 from the germline V gene are SGHRS and YFSETQ. V lost 0 bases and J lost 8; bases outside the gene matches: 4. Assay: immunoSEQ multiplex PCR; the TCRdb copy retains only in-frame clones and omits some. The repertoire includes 20,000 to 25,000 clones, roughly nine tenths of them detected once, and about 0.45% sits in the top ten. Magnetic negative selection enriched CD4+ T cells from thawed PBMCs. Sequences were obtained from CD4+ T cells from PBMCs. This chain links TRBV5-1 with TRBJ1-4, with TRBD1 matching 7 bases. This TCR was sampled from a middle-aged woman in good health. CDR3 bases: TGCGCCAGCAGCTTGGGAGGACAGGCGGAAAAACTGTTTTTT. Translating gives CASSLGGQAEKLFF.